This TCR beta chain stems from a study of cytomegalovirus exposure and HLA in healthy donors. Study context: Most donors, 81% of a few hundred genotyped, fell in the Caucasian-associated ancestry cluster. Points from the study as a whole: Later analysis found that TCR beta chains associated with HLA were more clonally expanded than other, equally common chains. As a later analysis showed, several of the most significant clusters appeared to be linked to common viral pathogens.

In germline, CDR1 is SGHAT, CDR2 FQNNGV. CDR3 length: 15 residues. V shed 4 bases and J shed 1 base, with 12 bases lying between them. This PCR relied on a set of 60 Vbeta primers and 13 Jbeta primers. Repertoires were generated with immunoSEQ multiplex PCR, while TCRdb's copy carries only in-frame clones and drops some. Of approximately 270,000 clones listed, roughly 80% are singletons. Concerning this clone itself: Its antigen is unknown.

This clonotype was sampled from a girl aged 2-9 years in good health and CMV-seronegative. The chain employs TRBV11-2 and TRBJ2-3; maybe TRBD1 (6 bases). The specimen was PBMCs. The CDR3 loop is CASSSQGGGTDTQYF. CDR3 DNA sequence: TGTGCCAGCAGCTCACAGGGTGGCGGCACAGATACGCAGTATTTT.